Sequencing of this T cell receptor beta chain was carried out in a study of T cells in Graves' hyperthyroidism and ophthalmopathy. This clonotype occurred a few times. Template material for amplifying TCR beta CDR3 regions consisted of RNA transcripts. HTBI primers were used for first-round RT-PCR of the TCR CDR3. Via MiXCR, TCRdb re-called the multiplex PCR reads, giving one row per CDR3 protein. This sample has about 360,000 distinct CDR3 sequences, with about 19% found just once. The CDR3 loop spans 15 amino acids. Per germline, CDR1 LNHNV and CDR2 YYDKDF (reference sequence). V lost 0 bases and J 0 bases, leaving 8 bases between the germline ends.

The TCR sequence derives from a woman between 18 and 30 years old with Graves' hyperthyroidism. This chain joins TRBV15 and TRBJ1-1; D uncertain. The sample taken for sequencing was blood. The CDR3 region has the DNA TGTGCCACCAGCAGAGAATACGGGGTGAACACTGAAGCTTTCTTT. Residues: CATSREYGVNTEAFF.